This T cell receptor (beta chain) was captured by sequencing in a study of CD8 T cells in ankylosing spondylitis. Points from the study as a whole: Significantly higher representation of disease-linked clones was reported for matched ankylosing spondylitis synovial fluid.

This clonotype has ten or more counts. Antigen specificity is unknown. Molecular-barcoded quantitative 5'-RACE produced these TCR beta libraries. TCRdb reprocessed the 5' RACE reads via MiXCR and lists one record per CDR3 protein. The sample contains 35,000 to 50,000 distinct CDR3 sequences, about 4.2% of which appear only once. Germline V CDR1 and CDR2: SGDLS, YYNGEE. This CDR3 has 15 residues. V lost 4 bases and J lost 3, with 13 bases in between. Material: blood, either unsorted or a sorted T cell fraction (not recorded which). This sequence was found in a female donor with ankylosing spondylitis or in good health (not recorded which). This chain connects TRBV9 to TRBJ2-2, with D possibly matching TRBD1 (6 bases). CDR3 in amino acids: CASSPGHRDTGELFF. DNA for the CDR3: TGTGCCAGCAGCCCCGGACACAGGGACACCGGGGAGCTGTTTTTT.